What follows are 8 T cell receptor beta chains derived from one specimen sequenced in a study of blood T cell repertoires in COVID-19. TCRdb's copy holds only in-frame clones and misses some; the assay was immunoSEQ multiplex PCR. The sample holds fewer than 25,000 clones, more than 85% seen once. Material: peripheral blood. The receptors stem from a woman in her seventies with active COVID-19.

V usage is TRBV9 and J usage is TRBJ2-2; possibly TRBD2 for D (6 bases). The CDR3 runs 16 residues. Deletions cut 0 bases from V and 0 bases from J, with 9 bases between. Germline V gene sequence: CDR1 SGDLS, CDR2 YYNGEE. Here the CDR3 reads CASSVGAGSNTGELFF. For the CDR3, the DNA is TGTGCCAGCAGCGTAGGGGCGGGATCGAACACCGGGGAGCTGTTTTTT.

As regards this clone: The junction and the germline gene differ at one end; a read error may be behind it. The chain joins TRBV7-7 to TRBJ2-2, with D uncertain. This CDR3 region has 12 residues. From germline, CDR1 is SSHAT and CDR2 FNYEAQ (reference sequence). The CDR3 here is CASSSGTGELFF. DNA of the CDR3: TGTGCTAGCAGCTCGGGCACCGGGGAGCTGTTTTTT.

The chain links TRBV19 to TRBJ1-5; D possibly corresponds to TRBD1 (6 bases). Germline-derived CDR1 and CDR2 are LNHDA and SQIVND (reference sequence). The CDR3 has 13 residues. Trimming cost V 5 bases and J 4 bases, with 9 bases left between them. CDR3: CASSPDRNQPQHF. CDR3 bases: TGTGCCAGTAGTCCCGACAGGAATCAGCCCCAGCATTTT. Combining the CDR3 with reference TRBV19 and TRBJ1-5 gives the whole variable domain DGGITQSPKYLFRKEGQNVTLSCEQNLNHDAMYWYRQDPGQGLRLIYYSQIVNDFQKGDIAEGYSVSREKKESFPLTVTSAQKNPTAFYLCASSPDRNQPQHFGDGTRLSIL.

This sequence joins TRBV4-3 and TRBJ1-1; D is unclear. The V gene lost 1 base and the J gene lost 1 base, with 16 bases spanning the gap. This CDR3 region has 17 residues. CDR1 LGHNA and CDR2 YSLEER come from the germline V gene. CDR3 in DNA: TGCGCCAGCAGCCAAGTACACAGAGAAGAACGGAACACTGAAGCTTTCTTT. Translating gives CASSQVHREERNTEAFF.

The rearrangement joins TRBV28 to TRBJ2-3, with 7 bases fitting TRBD2. CDR1 MDHEN and CDR2 SYDVKM come from the germline V gene. After removal of 5 bases from V and 6 bases from J, the junction contained 8 bases not matched to a gene. This CDR3 has 14 residues. The DNA of the CDR3 is TGTGCCAGCAGTGCTATAGGACTAGAGGATACGCAGTATTTT. As protein: CASSAIGLEDTQYF.

The rearrangement joins TRBV19 to TRBJ2-7, with TRBD1 matching over 9 bases. The V segment lost 8 bases and the J segment 0 bases; nucleotides outside the gene matches: 8. This CDR3 is 15 amino acids long. CDR1 and CDR2 from the germline V gene are LNHDA and SQIVND (reference sequence). The DNA of the CDR3 is TGTGCCAGTCGCGTCCGGGACAGGGCCTCCTACGAGCAGTACTTC. Its translation: CASRVRDRASYEQYF.

The gene calls are TRBV18 and TRBJ1-1; no clear D gene. Germline CDR1 is KGHSH and CDR2 is LQKENI. The V gene lost 2 bases and the J gene lost 4 bases, with 8 bases spanning the gap. The length of the CDR3 is 13 residues. CDR3 in DNA: TGTGCCAGCTCACCAACACATATCACTGAAGCTTTCTTT. It specifies CASSPTHITEAFF.

V is TRBV27 and J is TRBJ2-3, with D possibly being TRBD2 (5 bases). Germline CDR1 is MNHEY and CDR2 is SMNVEV (reference sequence). V was shortened by 2 bases and J by 2 bases, with 11 bases between the two germline ends. This CDR3 is 15 amino acids long. CDR3 in amino acids: CASSLVRAYTDTQYF. The DNA of the CDR3 is TGTGCCAGCAGTTTAGTGAGGGCGTACACAGATACGCAGTATTTT.